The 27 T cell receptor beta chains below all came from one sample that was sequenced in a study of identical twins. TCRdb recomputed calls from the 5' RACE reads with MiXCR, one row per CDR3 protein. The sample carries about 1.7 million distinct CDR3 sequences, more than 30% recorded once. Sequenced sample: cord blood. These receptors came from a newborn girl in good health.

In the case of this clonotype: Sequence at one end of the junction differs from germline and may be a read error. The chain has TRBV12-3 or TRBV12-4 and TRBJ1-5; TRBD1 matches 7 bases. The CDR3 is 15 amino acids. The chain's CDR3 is CANSLRTGSNQPQHF. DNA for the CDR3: TGTGCCAACAGTTTGAGGACAGGAAGCAATCAGCCCCAGCATTTT.

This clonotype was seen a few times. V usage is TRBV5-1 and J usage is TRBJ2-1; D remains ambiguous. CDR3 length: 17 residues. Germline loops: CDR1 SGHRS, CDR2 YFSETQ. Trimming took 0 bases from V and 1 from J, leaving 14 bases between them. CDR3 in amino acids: CASSLGIDDPSYNEQFF. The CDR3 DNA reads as TGCGCCAGCAGCTTGGGGATTGACGACCCTTCCTACAATGAGCAGTTCTTC.

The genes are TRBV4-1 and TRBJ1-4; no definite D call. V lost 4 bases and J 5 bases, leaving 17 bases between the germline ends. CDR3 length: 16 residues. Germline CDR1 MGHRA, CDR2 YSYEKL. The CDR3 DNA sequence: TGCGCCAGCAGCCTGGCCTTGGCCAGGCTGAATGAAAAACTGTTTTTT. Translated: CASSLALARLNEKLFF.

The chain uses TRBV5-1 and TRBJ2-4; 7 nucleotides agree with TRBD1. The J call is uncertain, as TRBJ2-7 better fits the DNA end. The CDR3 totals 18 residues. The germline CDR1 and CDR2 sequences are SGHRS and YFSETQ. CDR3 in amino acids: CASSLRAQTGTDLHEQYF. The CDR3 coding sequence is TGCGCCAGCAGCTTGAGGGCCCAAACCGGGACAGACTTACACGAGCAGTACTTC.

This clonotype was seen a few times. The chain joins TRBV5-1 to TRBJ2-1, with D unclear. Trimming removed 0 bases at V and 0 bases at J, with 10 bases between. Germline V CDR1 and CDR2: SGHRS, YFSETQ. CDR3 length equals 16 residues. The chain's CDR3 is CASSLVGYLSYNEQFF. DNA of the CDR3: TGCGCCAGCAGCTTGGTTGGCTACCTCTCCTACAATGAGCAGTTCTTC. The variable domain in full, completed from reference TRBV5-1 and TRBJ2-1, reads KAGVTQTPRYLIKTRGQQVTLSCSPISGHRSVSWYQQTPGQGLQFLFEYFSETQRNKGNFPGRFSGRQFSNSRSEMNVSTLELGDSALYLCASSLVGYLSYNEQFFGPGTRLTVL.

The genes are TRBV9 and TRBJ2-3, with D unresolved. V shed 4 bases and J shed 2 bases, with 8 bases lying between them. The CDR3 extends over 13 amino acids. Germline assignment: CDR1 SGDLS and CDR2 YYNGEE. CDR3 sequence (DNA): TGTGCCAGCAGCCCCTTTTACACAGATACGCAGTATTTT. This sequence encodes CASSPFYTDTQYF.

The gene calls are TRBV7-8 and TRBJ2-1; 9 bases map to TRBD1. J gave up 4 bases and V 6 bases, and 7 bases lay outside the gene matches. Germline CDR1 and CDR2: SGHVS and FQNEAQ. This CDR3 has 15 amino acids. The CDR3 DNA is TGTGCCAGCAGAGGGACAGGGCCCCTTTACAATGAGCAGTTCTTC. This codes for CASRGTGPLYNEQFF.

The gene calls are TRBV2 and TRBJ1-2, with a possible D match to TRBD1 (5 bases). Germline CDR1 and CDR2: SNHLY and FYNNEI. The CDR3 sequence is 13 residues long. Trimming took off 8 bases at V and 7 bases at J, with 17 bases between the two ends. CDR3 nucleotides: TGTGCCAGCGGCAAGACAGCTGGGGCTGGCTACACCTTC. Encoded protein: CASGKTAGAGYTF. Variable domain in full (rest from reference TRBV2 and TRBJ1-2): EPEVTQTPSHQVTQMGQEVILRCVPISNHLYFYWYRQILGQKVEFLVSFYNNEISEKSEIFDDQFSVERPDGSNFTLKIRSTKLEDSAMYFCASGKTAGAGYTFGSGTRLTVV.

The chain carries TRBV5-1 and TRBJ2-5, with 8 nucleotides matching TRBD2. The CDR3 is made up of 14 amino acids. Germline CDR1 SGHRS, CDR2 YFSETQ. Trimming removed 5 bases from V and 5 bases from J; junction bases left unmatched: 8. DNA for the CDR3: TGCGCCAGCAGTTCCCGGACTAGCAAGGAGACCCAGTACTTC. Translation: CASSSRTSKETQYF.

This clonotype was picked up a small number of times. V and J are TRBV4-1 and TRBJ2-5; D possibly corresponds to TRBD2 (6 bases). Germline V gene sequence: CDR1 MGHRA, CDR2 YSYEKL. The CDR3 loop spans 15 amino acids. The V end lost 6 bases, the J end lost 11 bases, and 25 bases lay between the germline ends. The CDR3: CASRPSDLASDEQYF. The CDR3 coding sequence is TGCGCCAGCAGACCCTCAGATCTAGCGAGCGATGAGCAGTACTTC.

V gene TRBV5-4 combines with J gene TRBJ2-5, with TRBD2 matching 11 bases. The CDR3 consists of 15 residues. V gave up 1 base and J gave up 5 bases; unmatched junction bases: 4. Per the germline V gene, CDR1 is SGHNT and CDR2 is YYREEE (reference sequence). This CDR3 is CASSLIAGGHETQYF. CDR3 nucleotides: TGTGCCAGCAGCTTGATAGCGGGAGGGCACGAGACCCAGTACTTC.

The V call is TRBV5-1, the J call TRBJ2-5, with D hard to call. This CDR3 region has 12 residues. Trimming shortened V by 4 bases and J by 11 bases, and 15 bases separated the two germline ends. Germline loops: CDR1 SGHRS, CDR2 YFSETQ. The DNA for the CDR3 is TGCGCCAGCAGCCTTTACTCCTACGGGCAGTACTTC. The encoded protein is CASSLYSYGQYF. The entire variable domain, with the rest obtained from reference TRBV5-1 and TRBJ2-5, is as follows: KAGVTQTPRYLIKTRGQQVTLSCSPISGHRSVSWYQQTPGQGLQFLFEYFSETQRNKGNFPGRFSGRQFSNSRSEMNVSTLELGDSALYLCASSLYSYGQYFGPGTRLLVL.

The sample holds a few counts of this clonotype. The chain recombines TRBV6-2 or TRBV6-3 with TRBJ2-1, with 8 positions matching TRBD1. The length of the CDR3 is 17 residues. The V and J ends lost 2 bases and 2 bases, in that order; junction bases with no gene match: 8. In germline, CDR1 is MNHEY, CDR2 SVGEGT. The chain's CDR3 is CASSYRLDRATYNEQFF. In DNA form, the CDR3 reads TGTGCCAGCAGTTACCGCCTGGACAGGGCCACCTACAATGAGCAGTTCTTC.

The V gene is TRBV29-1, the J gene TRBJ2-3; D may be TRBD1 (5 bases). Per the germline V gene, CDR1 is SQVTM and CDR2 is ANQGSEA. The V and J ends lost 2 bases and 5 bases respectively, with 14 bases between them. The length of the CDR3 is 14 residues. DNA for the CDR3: TGCAGCGTTGAACAGGGAAGTTTAGGAGATACGCAGTATTTT. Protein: CSVEQGSLGDTQYF.

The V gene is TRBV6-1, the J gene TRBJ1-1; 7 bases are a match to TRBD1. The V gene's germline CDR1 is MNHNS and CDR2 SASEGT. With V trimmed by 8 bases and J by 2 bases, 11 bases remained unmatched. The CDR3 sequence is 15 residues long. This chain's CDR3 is CASYRGLTLNTEAFF. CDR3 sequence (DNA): TGTGCCAGCTACAGGGGACTTACACTAAACACTGAAGCTTTCTTT.

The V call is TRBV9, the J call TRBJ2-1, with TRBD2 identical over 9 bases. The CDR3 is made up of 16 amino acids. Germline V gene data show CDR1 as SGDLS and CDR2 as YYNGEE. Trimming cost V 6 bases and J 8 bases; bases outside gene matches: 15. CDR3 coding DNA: TGTGCCAGCACCAGACTCGGGGGGACTAGCAGCCATGAGCAGTTCTTC. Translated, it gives CASTRLGGTSSHEQFF. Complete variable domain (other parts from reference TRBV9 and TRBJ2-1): DSGVTQTPKHLITATGQRVTLRCSPRSGDLSVYWYQQSLDQGLQFLIQYYNGEERAKGNILERFSAQQFPDLHSELNLSSLELGDSALYFCASTRLGGTSSHEQFFGPGTRLTVL.

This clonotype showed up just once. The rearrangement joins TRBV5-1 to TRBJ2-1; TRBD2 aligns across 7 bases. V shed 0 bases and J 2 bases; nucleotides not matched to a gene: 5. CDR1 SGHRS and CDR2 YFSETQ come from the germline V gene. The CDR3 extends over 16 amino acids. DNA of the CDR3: TGCGCCAGCAGCTTGGTGCCTAGCGGTACCTACAATGAGCAGTTCTTC. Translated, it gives CASSLVPSGTYNEQFF.

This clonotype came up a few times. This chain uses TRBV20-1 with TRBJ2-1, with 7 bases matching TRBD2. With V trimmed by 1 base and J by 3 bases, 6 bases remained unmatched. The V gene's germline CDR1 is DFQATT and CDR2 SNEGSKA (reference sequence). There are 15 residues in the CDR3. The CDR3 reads CSARGREGSYNEQFF. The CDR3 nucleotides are TGCAGTGCTAGAGGCAGGGAGGGGAGCTACAATGAGCAGTTCTTC.

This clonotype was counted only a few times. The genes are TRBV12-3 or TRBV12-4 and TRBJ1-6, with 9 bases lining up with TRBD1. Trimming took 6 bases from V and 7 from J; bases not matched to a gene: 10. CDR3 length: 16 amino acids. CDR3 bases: TGTGCCAGCAGGCCTTGGGGACAGGGCCAAAATTCACCCCTCCACTTT. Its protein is CASRPWGQGQNSPLHF.

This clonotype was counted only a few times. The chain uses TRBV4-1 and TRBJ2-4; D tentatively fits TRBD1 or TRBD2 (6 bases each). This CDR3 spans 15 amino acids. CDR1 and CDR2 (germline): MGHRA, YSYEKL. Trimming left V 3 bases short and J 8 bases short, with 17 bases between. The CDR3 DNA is TGCGCCAGCAGCCACGGGGGCTTTCAGGCGGACATTCAGTACTTC. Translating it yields CASSHGGFQADIQYF.

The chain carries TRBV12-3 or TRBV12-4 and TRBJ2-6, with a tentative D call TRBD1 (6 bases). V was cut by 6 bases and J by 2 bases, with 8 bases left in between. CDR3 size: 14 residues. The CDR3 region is CASRGTTGANVLTF. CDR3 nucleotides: TGTGCCAGCAGAGGGACAACTGGGGCCAACGTCCTGACTTTC.

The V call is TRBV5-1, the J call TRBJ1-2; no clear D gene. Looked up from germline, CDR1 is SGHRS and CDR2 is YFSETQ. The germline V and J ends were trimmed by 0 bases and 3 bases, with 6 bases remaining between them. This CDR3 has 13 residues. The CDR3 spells CASSLALDYGYTF. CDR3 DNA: TGCGCCAGCAGCTTGGCCCTGGACTATGGCTACACCTTC.

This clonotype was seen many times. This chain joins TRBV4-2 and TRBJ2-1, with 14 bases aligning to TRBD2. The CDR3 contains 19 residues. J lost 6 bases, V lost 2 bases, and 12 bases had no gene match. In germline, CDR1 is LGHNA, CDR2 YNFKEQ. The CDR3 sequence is CASSQKGGLAGVGSNEQFF. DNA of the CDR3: TGTGCCAGCAGCCAAAAGGGGGGACTAGCGGGAGTTGGGAGCAATGAGCAGTTCTTC.

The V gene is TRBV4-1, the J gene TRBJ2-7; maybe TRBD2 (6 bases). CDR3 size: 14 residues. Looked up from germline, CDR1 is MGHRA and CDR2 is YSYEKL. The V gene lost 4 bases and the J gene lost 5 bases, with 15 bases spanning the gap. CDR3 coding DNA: TGCGCCAGCAGCCCGATACCACTAGCCCACGAGCAGTACTTC. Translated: CASSPIPLAHEQYF.

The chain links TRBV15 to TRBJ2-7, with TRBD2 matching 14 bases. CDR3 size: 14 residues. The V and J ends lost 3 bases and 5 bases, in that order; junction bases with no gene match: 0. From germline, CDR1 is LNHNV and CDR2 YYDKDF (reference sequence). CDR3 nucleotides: TGTGCCACCAGCAGGGGACTAGCGGGAGACGAGCAGTACTTC. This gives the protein CATSRGLAGDEQYF.

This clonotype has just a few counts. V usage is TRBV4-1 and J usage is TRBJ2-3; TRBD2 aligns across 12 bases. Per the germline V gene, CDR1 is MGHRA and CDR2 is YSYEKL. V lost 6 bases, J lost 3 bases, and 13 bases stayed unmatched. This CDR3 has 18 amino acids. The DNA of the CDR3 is TGCGCCAGCAGAACCCCGATGACTAGCGGGAGCGGTACAGATACGCAGTATTTT. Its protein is CASRTPMTSGSGTDTQYF.

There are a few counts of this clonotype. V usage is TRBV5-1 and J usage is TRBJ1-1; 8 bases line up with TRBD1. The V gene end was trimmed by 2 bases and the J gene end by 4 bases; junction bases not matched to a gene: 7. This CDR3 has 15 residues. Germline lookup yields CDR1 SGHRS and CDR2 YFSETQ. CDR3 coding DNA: TGCGCCAGCAGCTTCGTACAGGGGGTTGGCACTGAAGCTTTCTTT. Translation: CASSFVQGVGTEAFF.